This entry features one T cell receptor beta chain sequence. Its antigen is currently unknown. Germline CDR1 is MNHNS and CDR2 is SASEGT. This CDR3 has 18 amino acids. Losses at the gene ends were 0 bases for V and 1 base for J; bases not matched to a gene: 7. The data were taken from a study of cytomegalovirus exposure and HLA in healthy donors. Regarding the study as a whole: Cytomegalovirus-associated TCR beta chains were listed, numbering roughly 150. Most CMV-associated TCR beta chains were later found to appear HLA-restricted. It is likely that the observed cluster of highly shared sequence variants was a sequencing artifact.

The PCR made use of 60 Vbeta and 13 Jbeta primers. Data came from immunoSEQ multiplex PCR; TCRdb stores just in-frame clones and leaves some out. The sample yields roughly 140,000 clones, roughly 77% seen once. Sequencing input: PBMCs. V usage is TRBV6-1 and J usage is TRBJ2-2, with TRBD2 matching over 8 bases. The receptor was isolated from a young man in good health and CMV-seronegative. CDR3 sequence (DNA): TGTGCCAGCAGTGAAGCGGGGGCGGGGGGTCAGAACACCGGGGAGCTGTTTTTT. It specifies CASSEAGAGGQNTGELFF.